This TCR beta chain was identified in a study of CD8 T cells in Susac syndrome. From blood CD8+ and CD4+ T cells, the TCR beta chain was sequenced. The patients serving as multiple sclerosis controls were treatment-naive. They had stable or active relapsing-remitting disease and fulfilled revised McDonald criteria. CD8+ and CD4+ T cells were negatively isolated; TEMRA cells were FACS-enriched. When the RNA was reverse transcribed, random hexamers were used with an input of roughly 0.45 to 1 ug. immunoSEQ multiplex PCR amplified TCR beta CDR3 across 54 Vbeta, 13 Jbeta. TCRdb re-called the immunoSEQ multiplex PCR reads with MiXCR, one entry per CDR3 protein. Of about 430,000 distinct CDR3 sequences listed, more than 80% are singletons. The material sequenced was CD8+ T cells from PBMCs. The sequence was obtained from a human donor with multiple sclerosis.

CDR3 in amino acids: CATGGLAGLSSYNEQFF. CDR3 sequence (DNA): TGTGCCACAGGGGGACTAGCGGGACTTAGCTCCTACAATGAGCAGTTCTTC. The chain recombines TRBV19 with TRBJ2-1, with 13 bases identical to TRBD2. V shed 10 bases and J 0 bases; nucleotides not matched to a gene: 9. The germline V gene has CDR1 LNHDA and CDR2 SQIVND (reference sequence). The CDR3 has 17 residues. Using reference TRBV19 and TRBJ2-1 for the parts outside the CDR3, the full variable domain is DGGITQSPKYLFRKEGQNVTLSCEQNLNHDAMYWYRQDPGQGLRLIYYSQIVNDFQKGDIAEGYSVSREKKESFPLTVTSAQKNPTAFYLCATGGLAGLSSYNEQFFGPGTRLTVL.